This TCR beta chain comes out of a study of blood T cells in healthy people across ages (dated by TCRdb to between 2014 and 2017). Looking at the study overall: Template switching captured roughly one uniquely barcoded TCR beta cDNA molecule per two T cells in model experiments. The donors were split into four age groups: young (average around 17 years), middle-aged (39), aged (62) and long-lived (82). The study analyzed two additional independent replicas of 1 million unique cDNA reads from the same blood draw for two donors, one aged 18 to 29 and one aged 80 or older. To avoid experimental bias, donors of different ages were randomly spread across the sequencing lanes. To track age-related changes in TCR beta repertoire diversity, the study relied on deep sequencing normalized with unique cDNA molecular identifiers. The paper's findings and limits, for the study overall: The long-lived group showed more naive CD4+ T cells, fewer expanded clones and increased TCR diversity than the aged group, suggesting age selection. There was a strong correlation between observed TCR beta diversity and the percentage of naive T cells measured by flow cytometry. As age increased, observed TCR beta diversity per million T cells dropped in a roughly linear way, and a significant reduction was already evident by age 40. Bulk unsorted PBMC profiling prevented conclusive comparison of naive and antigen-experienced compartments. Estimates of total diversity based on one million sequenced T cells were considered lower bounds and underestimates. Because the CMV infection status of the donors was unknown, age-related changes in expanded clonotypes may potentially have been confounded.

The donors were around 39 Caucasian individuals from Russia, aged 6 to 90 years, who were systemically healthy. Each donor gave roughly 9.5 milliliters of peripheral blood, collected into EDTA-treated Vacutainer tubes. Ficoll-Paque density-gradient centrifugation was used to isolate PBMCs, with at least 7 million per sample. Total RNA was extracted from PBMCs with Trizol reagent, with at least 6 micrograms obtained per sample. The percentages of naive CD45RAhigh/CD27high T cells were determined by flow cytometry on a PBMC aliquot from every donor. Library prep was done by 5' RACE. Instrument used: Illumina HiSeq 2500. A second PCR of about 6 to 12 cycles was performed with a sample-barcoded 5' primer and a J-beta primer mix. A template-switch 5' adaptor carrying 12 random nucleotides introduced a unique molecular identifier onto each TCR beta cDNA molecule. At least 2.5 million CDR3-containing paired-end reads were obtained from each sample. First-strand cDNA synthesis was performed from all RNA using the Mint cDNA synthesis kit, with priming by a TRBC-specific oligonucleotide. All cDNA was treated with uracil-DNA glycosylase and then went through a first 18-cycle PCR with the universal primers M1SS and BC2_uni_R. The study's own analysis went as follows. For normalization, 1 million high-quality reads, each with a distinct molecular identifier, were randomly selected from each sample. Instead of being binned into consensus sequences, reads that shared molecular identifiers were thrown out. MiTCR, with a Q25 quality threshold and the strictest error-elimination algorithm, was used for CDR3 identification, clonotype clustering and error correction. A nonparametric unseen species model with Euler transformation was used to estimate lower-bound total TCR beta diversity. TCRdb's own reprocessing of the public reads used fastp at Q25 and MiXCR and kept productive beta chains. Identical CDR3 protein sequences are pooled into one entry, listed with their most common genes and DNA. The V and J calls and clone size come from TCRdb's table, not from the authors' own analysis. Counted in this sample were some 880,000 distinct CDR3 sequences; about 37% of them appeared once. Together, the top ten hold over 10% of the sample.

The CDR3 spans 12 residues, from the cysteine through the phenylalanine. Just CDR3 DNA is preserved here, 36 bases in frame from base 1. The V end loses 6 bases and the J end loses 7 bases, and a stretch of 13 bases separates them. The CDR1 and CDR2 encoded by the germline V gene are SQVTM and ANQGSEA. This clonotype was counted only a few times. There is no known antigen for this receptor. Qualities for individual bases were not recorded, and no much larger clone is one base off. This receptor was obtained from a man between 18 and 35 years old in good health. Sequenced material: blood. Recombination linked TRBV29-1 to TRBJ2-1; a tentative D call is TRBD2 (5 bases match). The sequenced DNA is TGCAGCGTAACCCAAAGCGGTAATGAGCAGTTCTTC. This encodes CSVTQSGNEQFF.